The T cell receptor beta chain described here comes from a study of T-cell memory formation after mild COVID-19. Across the study: In these data, TCR clusters were largely donor specific. Study findings and constraints: Contracting clones from day 15 to 85 had balanced CD4/CD8; later expanders favoured CD4+. Certain responding clones were present in pre-infection memory, suggesting participation of cross-reactive memory. CD4+ contracting clones were mainly CM and EM; CD8+ ones, EMRA.

The CDR3 loop spans 13 amino acids. The germline V gene has CDR1 SQVTM and CDR2 ANQGSEA. The V gene lost 3 bases and the J gene lost 2 bases, with 9 bases spanning the gap. This clonotype was counted a few times. Its matching antigen is unknown. Using its own MiXCR run on the 5' RACE reads, TCRdb lists one record per CDR3 protein. The table includes over 400,000 distinct CDR3 sequences, roughly a quarter detected once. Sequenced: PBMCs or a T cell subset sorted from them (not recorded which). This sequence originates from an adult woman who had mild COVID-19 (a few samples of this study predate the infection). Cell type and time point are not known. The chain couples TRBV29-1 to TRBJ2-3; D is unresolved. The CDR3 spells CSVEGGFTDTQYF. The CDR3 DNA sequence: TGCAGCGTTGAGGGTGGCTTCACAGATACGCAGTATTTT.